Below, 7 T cell receptor beta chains from the same sample are listed, as sequenced in a study of lymphopenia after photon versus proton radiotherapy. Sequencing was performed with immunoSEQ multiplex PCR; in TCRdb, only in-frame clones are kept and a portion is missing. This sample has 75,000 to 95,000 clones, with around four fifths found just once. Specimen: peripheral blood, collected from a patient treated with proton-based radiotherapy. All receptors derive from a man aged 60 to 75 with pancreatic cancer.

The chain is built from TRBV28 and TRBJ1-2, with D maybe TRBD1 (6 bases). Per the germline V gene, CDR1 is MDHEN and CDR2 is SYDVKM. The V and J ends lost 7 bases and 4 bases respectively, with 19 bases between them. This CDR3 is 15 amino acids long. The CDR3 coding sequence is TGTGCCAGCACCACGAGATGGGGGGCGGGCTATGGCTACACCTTC. Amino acids: CASTTRWGAGYGYTF.

In its sample, this clone was seen once. The chain is built from TRBV5-1 and TRBJ1-1; no firm D call. The CDR3 loop spans 14 amino acids. Germline assignment: CDR1 SGHRS and CDR2 YFSETQ. V was clipped by 4 bases and J by 0 bases, with 10 bases between them. The DNA of the CDR3 is TGCGCCAGCAGCGGATGGACGTTGAACACTGAAGCTTTCTTT. It translates to CASSGWTLNTEAFF. Supplemented by reference TRBV5-1 and TRBJ1-1, the full variable domain reads KAGVTQTPRYLIKTRGQQVTLSCSPISGHRSVSWYQQTPGQGLQFLFEYFSETQRNKGNFPGRFSGRQFSNSRSEMNVSTLELGDSALYLCASSGWTLNTEAFFGQGTRLTVV.

The rearrangement joins TRBV30 to TRBJ1-5, with D uncertain. This CDR3 spans 16 amino acids. Germline values: CDR1 GTSNPN, CDR2 SVGIG (reference sequence). V was pared by 2 bases and J by 4 bases, with 18 bases between. CDR3 amino acids: CAWSRGSPQRNQPQHF. The CDR3 DNA reads TGTGCCTGGAGTCGAGGGTCCCCGCAGAGAAATCAGCCCCAGCATTTT. The variable domain in full, completed from reference TRBV30 and TRBJ1-5, reads SQTIHQWPATLVQPVGSPLSLECTVEGTSNPNLYWYRQAAGRGLQLLFYSVGIGQISSEVPQNLSASRPQDRQFILSSKKLLLSDSGFYLCAWSRGSPQRNQPQHFGDGTRLSIL.

This chain connects TRBV6-5 to TRBJ1-3, with D uncertain. CDR3 length: 15 residues. Trimming removed 4 bases from V and 0 bases from J, with 10 bases in between. The germline V gene encodes CDR1 MNHEY and CDR2 SVGAGI. This chain's CDR3 is CASSSGRYSGNTIYF. The CDR3 nucleotides read TGTGCCAGCAGTTCCGGCCGTTACTCTGGAAACACCATATATTTT.

The gene calls are TRBV7-2 and TRBJ2-7, with D unclear. The CDR3 runs 12 residues. V lost 4 bases and J 4 bases, leaving 8 bases between the germline ends. Germline values: CDR1 SGHTA, CDR2 FQGNSA. In nucleotides, the CDR3 is TGTGCCAGCAGCTCGGAGAAATACGAGCAGTACTTC. Amino acid sequence: CASSSEKYEQYF.

The gene calls are TRBV5-4 and TRBJ1-5; D call uncertain. V lost 3 bases and J 9 bases, leaving 13 bases between the germline ends. Germline CDR1 and CDR2: SGHNT and YYREEE (reference sequence). The CDR3 runs 13 residues. The CDR3 spells CASSSDAWGPQHF. The CDR3 DNA reads as TGTGCCAGCAGCTCGGACGCGTGGGGGCCCCAGCATTTT.

The V gene is TRBV7-3, the J gene TRBJ1-2; weak D call: TRBD1 (5 bases). Trimming left V 5 bases short and J 0 bases short, with 10 bases between. From germline, CDR1 is SGHTA and CDR2 FQGTGA. This CDR3 is built from 14 residues. CDR3 residues: CASSGNRSNYGYTF. The DNA of the CDR3 is TGTGCCAGCAGCGGAAACAGGTCTAACTATGGCTACACCTTC.